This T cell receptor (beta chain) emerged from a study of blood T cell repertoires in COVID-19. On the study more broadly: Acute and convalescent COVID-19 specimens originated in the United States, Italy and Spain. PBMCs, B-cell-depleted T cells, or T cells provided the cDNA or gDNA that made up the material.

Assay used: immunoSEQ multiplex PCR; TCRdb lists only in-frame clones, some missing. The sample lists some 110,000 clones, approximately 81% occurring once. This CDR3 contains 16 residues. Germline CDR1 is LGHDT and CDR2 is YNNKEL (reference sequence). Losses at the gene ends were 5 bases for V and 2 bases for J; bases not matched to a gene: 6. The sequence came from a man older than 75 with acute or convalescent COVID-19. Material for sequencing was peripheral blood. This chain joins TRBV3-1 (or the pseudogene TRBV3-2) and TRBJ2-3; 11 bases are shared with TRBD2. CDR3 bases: TGTGCCAGCAGCAGACGACTAGCGGGATACACAGATACGCAGTATTTT. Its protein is CASSRRLAGYTDTQYF.